Shown below are 30 T cell receptor beta chains from a single sample sequenced in a study of vaccination effects on CD4 cells after COVID-19. Generated by immunoSEQ multiplex PCR, the TCRdb table keeps only in-frame clones and is missing some. The data contain some 35,000 clones, around four fifths of them singletons. Ahead of sequencing, the ViraFEST assay grew antigen-specific CD4+ T cells using viral peptide pools. The authors isolated CD4+ T cells after more than eight days of culture. Participants received two doses of either the BNT162b2 or mRNA-1273 vaccine. The antigens these receptors bind are not known. Sample: CD4+ T cells from PBMCs cultured with HCoV-NL63 spike peptides, taken after COVID-19 vaccination. Receptors originate from a human donor who received a COVID-19 vaccine. Some clones in this sample may be carry-over from other donors' samples.

The chain has TRBV6-1 and TRBJ1-2; TRBD1 might be the D (5 bases). Germline lookup yields CDR1 MNHNS and CDR2 SASEGT. The V end was cut by 2 bases, the J end by 4 bases, with 8 bases between. The CDR3 runs to 13 residues. The CDR3 reads CASSENGGYGYTF. CDR3 bases: TGTGCCAGCAGTGAAAACGGGGGCTATGGCTACACCTTC.

The chain carries TRBV20-1 and TRBJ2-5; 7 bases fit TRBD2. After removal of 6 bases from V and 7 bases from J, the junction contained 5 bases not matched to a gene. The CDR3 covers 11 residues. CDR1 is DFQATT, CDR2 SNEGSKA, per germline (reference sequence). CDR3 sequence reads: CSAGPGGTQYF. As DNA, the CDR3 is TGCAGTGCCGGCCCGGGGGGGACCCAGTACTTC.

This chain joins TRBV24-1 and TRBJ1-2; 7 positions agree with TRBD1. V was clipped by 2 bases and J by 3 bases; unmatched bases: 2. In germline, CDR1 is KGHDR, CDR2 SFDVKD. The CDR3 loop spans 14 amino acids. The CDR3, as DNA: TGTGCCACCAGTGATTCCCAGGGGGACTATGGCTACACCTTC. As protein: CATSDSQGDYGYTF.

The sample holds one count of this clone. This sequence joins TRBV6-5 and TRBJ1-5, with D hard to call. Germline V gene sequence: CDR1 MNHEY, CDR2 SVGAGI. The CDR3 is made up of 15 amino acids. V was pared by 6 bases and J by 0 bases, with 12 bases between. CDR3 nucleotides: TGTGCCAGCAGCGTTGGACGGTTTAGCAATCAGCCCCAGCATTTT. This encodes CASSVGRFSNQPQHF.

The chain carries TRBV5-8 and TRBJ1-5, with D unresolved. V was clipped by 1 base and J by 1 base, with 12 bases between them. This CDR3 is built from 16 residues. Germline CDR1 reads SGHTS; CDR2 reads YDEGEE. The CDR3 here is CASSLSWTRSNQPQHF. CDR3 sequence (DNA): TGTGCCAGCAGCTTGTCCTGGACTAGGAGCAATCAGCCCCAGCATTTT.

This rearrangement joins TRBV5-1 to TRBJ1-4; maybe TRBD1 (5 bases). The CDR3 extends over 16 amino acids. In germline, CDR1 is SGHRS, CDR2 YFSETQ. The V end was cut by 3 bases, the J end by 7 bases, with 19 bases between. CDR3 in DNA: TGCGCCAGCAGCTCCAGAGAAGGGACCCCAAGTGAAAAACTGTTTTTT. The encoded protein is CASSSREGTPSEKLFF.

V and J are TRBV18 and TRBJ2-3; D is unresolved. There are 13 residues in the CDR3. Germline CDR1 and CDR2: KGHSH and LQKENI. Trimming left V 3 bases short and J 4 bases short, with 8 bases between. The CDR3 protein is CASSPAPADTQYF. DNA of the CDR3: TGTGCCAGCTCACCCGCCCCCGCAGATACGCAGTATTTT.

This chain connects TRBV28 to TRBJ1-2, with unresolved D. V lost 6 bases, J lost 2 bases, and 13 bases lay in between. In germline, CDR1 is MDHEN, CDR2 SYDVKM. This CDR3 is built from 14 residues. CDR3 DNA sequence: TGTGCCAGCAGGCAGGCCTCCCTAAACTATGGCTACACCTTC. It encodes CASRQASLNYGYTF.

The chain joins TRBV18 to TRBJ2-5; 12 bases agree with TRBD1. Germline-derived CDR1 and CDR2 are KGHSH and LQKENI. This CDR3 is 15 amino acids long. The J segment lost 5 bases and the V segment lost 3 bases, leaving 4 bases of the junction unmatched. The CDR3 sequence is CASSPGQGAGETQYF. The CDR3 coding sequence is TGTGCCAGCTCACCGGGACAGGGGGCAGGGGAGACCCAGTACTTC.

The chain recombines TRBV5-1 with TRBJ2-2; TRBD2 aligns across 9 bases. V was pared by 4 bases and J by 1 base, with 5 bases of the junction left unmatched. Germline-derived CDR1 and CDR2 are SGHRS and YFSETQ. The CDR3 has 16 residues. CDR3 protein: CASSQGTSRNTGELFF. DNA for the CDR3: TGCGCCAGCAGCCAAGGGACTAGCAGGAACACCGGGGAGCTGTTTTTT. Full variable domain (rest looked up from reference TRBV5-1 and TRBJ2-2): KAGVTQTPRYLIKTRGQQVTLSCSPISGHRSVSWYQQTPGQGLQFLFEYFSETQRNKGNFPGRFSGRQFSNSRSEMNVSTLELGDSALYLCASSQGTSRNTGELFFGEGSRLTVL.

This clone has just a few counts. V usage is TRBV5-1 and J usage is TRBJ1-4, with D uncertain. The CDR3 contains 14 residues. Per germline, CDR1 SGHRS and CDR2 YFSETQ. Trimming took off 1 base at V and 5 bases at J, with 9 bases between the two ends. CDR3 amino acids: CASSLQASNEKLFF. The CDR3 DNA sequence: TGCGCCAGCAGCTTGCAGGCTTCGAATGAAAAACTGTTTTTT.

The chain joins TRBV28 to TRBJ2-7, with 9 nucleotides matching TRBD1. Germline CDR1 and CDR2: MDHEN and SYDVKM. The J segment lost 2 bases and the V segment lost 4 bases, leaving 9 bases of the junction unmatched. The CDR3 extends over 16 amino acids. The chain's CDR3 is CASSSAGTGTPYEQYV. The CDR3, as DNA: TGTGCCAGCAGTTCCGCCGGGACAGGGACCCCCTACGAGCAGTACGTC.

The rearrangement links TRBV5-6 to TRBJ1-5; possibly TRBD1 for D (5 bases). Trimming left V 1 base short and J 5 bases short, with 10 bases between. Per germline, CDR1 SGHDT and CDR2 YYEEEE. The CDR3 extends over 14 amino acids. The DNA for the CDR3 is TGTGCCAGCAGCTTGCGGGGGAGGGATCAGCCCCAGCATTTT. Translating gives CASSLRGRDQPQHF.

The chain joins TRBV7-9 to TRBJ2-2; D possibly corresponds to TRBD1 (6 bases). Per the germline V gene, CDR1 is SEHNR and CDR2 is FQNEAQ (reference sequence). V was clipped by 5 bases and J by 6 bases, with 16 bases between them. CDR3 size: 15 residues. CDR3 nucleotide sequence: TGTGCCAGCAGCCCTCGTTTAGGACAGCCCGGGGAGCTGTTTTTT. This encodes CASSPRLGQPGELFF.

In nucleotides, the CDR3 is TGTGCCAGCAGCTCTACAGGGTTCCAAGAGACCCAGTACTTC. The encoded protein is CASSSTGFQETQYF. V and J are TRBV5-6 and TRBJ2-5; TRBD1 might be the D (6 bases). V was shortened by 3 bases and J by 1 base, with 10 bases between the two germline ends. This CDR3 is 14 amino acids long. Germline V gene data show CDR1 as SGHDT and CDR2 as YYEEEE.

The J gene is TRBJ2-2, the V gene TRBV30; D remains unclear. The CDR3 has 14 amino acids. The V end lost 3 bases, the J end lost 2 bases, and 10 bases lay between the germline ends. The germline V gene has CDR1 GTSNPN and CDR2 SVGIG (reference sequence). The CDR3 DNA sequence: TGTGCCTGGAGACGGCAACTAAACACCGGGGAGCTGTTTTTT. Encoded protein: CAWRRQLNTGELFF.

The chain joins TRBV6-6 to TRBJ2-3; unclear D gene. CDR3 size: 14 residues. V shed 2 bases and J shed 7 bases, with 13 bases lying between them. Looked up from germline, CDR1 is MNHNY and CDR2 is SVGAGI (reference sequence). In DNA form, the CDR3 reads TGTGCCAGCAGTTACGCAGATCTCCCGAATACGCAGTATTTT. This codes for CASSYADLPNTQYF.

This sequence joins TRBV7-2 and TRBJ1-5, with D possibly TRBD1 on 6 matching bases. Per the germline V gene, CDR1 is SGHTA and CDR2 is FQGNSA. CDR3 length: 13 amino acids. Trimming cost V 5 bases and J 6 bases, with 11 bases left between them. The CDR3 DNA is TGTGCCAGCAGCGAACAGGGATCTCAGCCCCAGCATTTT. Amino acid sequence: CASSEQGSQPQHF.

The CDR3 loop reads CASGLEPYYGYTF. The CDR3 region has the DNA TGTGCTAGTGGTTTAGAACCATACTATGGCTACACCTTC. The chain links TRBV12-5 to TRBJ1-2; D is uncertain. Germline V lookup: CDR1 LGHNT, CDR2 FRNRAP. The germline V and J ends were trimmed by 3 bases and 3 bases, with 8 bases remaining between them. This CDR3 spans 13 amino acids. The variable domain in full, with the rest retrieved from reference TRBV12-5 and TRBJ1-2, is DARVTQTPRHKVTEMGQEVTMRCQPILGHNTVFWYRQTMMQGLELLAYFRNRAPLDDSGMPKDRFSAEMPDATLATLKIQPSEPRDSAVYFCASGLEPYYGYTFGSGTRLTVV.

This chain uses TRBV5-8 with TRBJ2-5; no definite D call. Per the germline V gene, CDR1 is SGHTS and CDR2 is YDEGEE. Deletions cut 1 base from V and 0 bases from J, with 10 bases between. There are 15 residues in the CDR3. The CDR3 coding sequence is TGTGCCAGCAGCTTGTGGGGAAGTGACCAAGAGACCCAGTACTTC. Protein product: CASSLWGSDQETQYF.

The chain uses TRBV6-5 and TRBJ2-1; a weak D match, TRBD2 (6 bases). In germline, CDR1 is MNHEY, CDR2 SVGAGI. This CDR3 is 14 amino acids long. Trimming cost V 4 bases and J 6 bases, with 13 bases left between them. The CDR3 here is CASSSTTSPNEQFF. The CDR3 nucleotides are TGTGCCAGCAGTTCTACGACTAGTCCCAATGAGCAGTTCTTC.

This clone was seen a few times. This chain uses TRBV5-1 with TRBJ2-5; TRBD2 agrees at 8 bases. The CDR3 is 16 residues long. V lost 4 bases, J lost 0 bases, and 8 bases stayed unmatched. Germline-derived CDR1 and CDR2 are SGHRS and YFSETQ. This CDR3 reads CASSPGTSLYQETQYF. CDR3 nucleotide sequence: TGCGCCAGCAGCCCTGGGACTAGTTTGTACCAAGAGACCCAGTACTTC.

The chain employs TRBV4-1 and TRBJ2-1; unclear D gene. Trimming took off 1 base at V and 6 bases at J, with 7 bases between the two ends. The CDR3 covers 13 residues. CDR1 and CDR2 from the germline V gene are MGHRA and YSYEKL. The CDR3 nucleotides are TGCGCCAGCAGCCAAGGATTTTTCAATGAGCAGTTCTTC. This gives the protein CASSQGFFNEQFF.

This sequence joins TRBV4-1 and TRBJ1-2; D remains ambiguous. The CDR3 totals 18 residues. Germline-derived CDR1 and CDR2 are MGHRA and YSYEKL. Deletions cut 0 bases from V and 4 bases from J, with 21 bases between. CDR3 residues: CASSQDGFGQARIYGYTF. The DNA of the CDR3 is TGCGCCAGCAGCCAAGATGGATTTGGGCAGGCTCGGATCTATGGCTACACCTTC.

J is TRBJ1-2 and V is TRBV2; 7 bases are shared with TRBD1. Germline loops: CDR1 SNHLY, CDR2 FYNNEI. The CDR3 has 14 amino acids. The trim removed 4 bases at V and 5 bases at J, leaving 7 bases unmatched. The CDR3: CASSGQGTDYGYTF. CDR3 coding DNA: TGTGCCAGCAGTGGACAGGGAACGGATTATGGCTACACCTTC.

V gene TRBV3-1 (or the pseudogene TRBV3-2) combines with J gene TRBJ1-1, with D possibly being TRBD1 (6 bases). The CDR3 contains 13 residues. Trimming pared 6 bases from V and 4 bases from J, leaving 12 bases between. Germline CDR1 reads LGHDT; CDR2 reads YNNKEL (reference sequence). CDR3 loop: CASRLKGGTEAFF. The CDR3 DNA reads TGTGCCAGCAGACTTAAGGGGGGCACTGAAGCTTTCTTT.

This clone was seen only a few times. The CDR3 loop is CASSQDAAKVEKQFF. DNA of the CDR3: TGTGCCAGCAGCCAAGACGCAGCCAAGGTGGAGAAGCAGTTCTTC. The V call is TRBV3-1 (or the pseudogene TRBV3-2), the J call TRBJ2-1; D is unresolved. Between the trimmed V and J ends, which lost 0 bases and 11 bases, there was a span of 17 bases. CDR1 and CDR2 (germline): LGHDT, YNNKEL (reference sequence). The CDR3 loop spans 15 amino acids.

A single count supports this clone. The V call is TRBV30, the J call TRBJ2-1, with D perhaps TRBD1 (6 bases). The germline V gene has CDR1 GTSNPN and CDR2 SVGIG (reference sequence). The CDR3 is made up of 14 amino acids. Trimming took 2 bases from V and 3 from J, leaving 11 bases between them. CDR3 residues: CAWSSTGNYNEQFF. The CDR3 DNA is TGTGCCTGGAGTTCTACAGGGAACTACAATGAGCAGTTCTTC.

The sample holds a few counts of this clone. V and J are TRBV18 and TRBJ2-2; weak D call: TRBD1 (5 bases). This CDR3 region has 15 residues. V lost 1 base and J lost 4, with 10 bases in between. From germline, CDR1 is KGHSH and CDR2 LQKENI. In DNA, the CDR3 is TGTGCCAGCTCACCACTCAAACAGGCCACCGGGGAGCTGTTTTTT. Translating it yields CASSPLKQATGELFF.

This chain links TRBV20-1 with TRBJ1-1; weak D call: TRBD1 (5 bases). Germline lookup yields CDR1 DFQATT and CDR2 SNEGSKA (reference sequence). The CDR3 has 14 residues. With 3 bases removed from V and 4 bases from J, the gap between germline ends came to 15 bases. The CDR3 nucleotides are TGCAGTGCTAGTGCTTCAGGGAGTGTCACTGAAGCTTTCTTT. This codes for CSASASGSVTEAFF.